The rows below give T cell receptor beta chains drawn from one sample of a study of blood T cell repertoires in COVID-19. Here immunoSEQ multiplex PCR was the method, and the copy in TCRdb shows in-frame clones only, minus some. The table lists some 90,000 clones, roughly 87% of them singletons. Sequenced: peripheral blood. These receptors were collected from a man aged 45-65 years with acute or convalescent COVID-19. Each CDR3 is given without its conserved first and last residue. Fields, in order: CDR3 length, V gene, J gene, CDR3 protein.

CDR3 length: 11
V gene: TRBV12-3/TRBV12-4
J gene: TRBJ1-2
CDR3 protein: ASTETVNYGYT

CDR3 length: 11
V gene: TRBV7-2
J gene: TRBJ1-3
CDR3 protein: ASSPIAGNTIY

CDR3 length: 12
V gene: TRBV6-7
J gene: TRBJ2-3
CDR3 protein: ASRPQGRTDTQY

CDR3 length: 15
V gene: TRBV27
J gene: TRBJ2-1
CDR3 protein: ATSPQGLAYTYNEQF

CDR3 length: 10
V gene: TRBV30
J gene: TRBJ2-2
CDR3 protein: AWQGDTGELF

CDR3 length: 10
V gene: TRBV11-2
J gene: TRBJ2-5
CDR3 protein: ASSRLQETQY

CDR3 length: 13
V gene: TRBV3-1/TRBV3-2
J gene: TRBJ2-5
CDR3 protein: ASSQLGLTQETQY

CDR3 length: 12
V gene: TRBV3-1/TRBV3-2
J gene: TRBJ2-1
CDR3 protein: ASSQDFRGGASF

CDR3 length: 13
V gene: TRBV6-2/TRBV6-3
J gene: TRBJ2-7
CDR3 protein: ASSPGGLAAYEQY

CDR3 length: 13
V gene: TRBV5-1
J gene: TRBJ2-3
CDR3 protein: ASSPGLAEYNTQY

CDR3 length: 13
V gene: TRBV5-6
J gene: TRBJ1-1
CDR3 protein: ASSFRGGGRSEAF

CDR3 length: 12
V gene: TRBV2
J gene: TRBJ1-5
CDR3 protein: ASSGQGGNQPQH

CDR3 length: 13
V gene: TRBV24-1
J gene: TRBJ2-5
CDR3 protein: ATSDSVRPGETQY

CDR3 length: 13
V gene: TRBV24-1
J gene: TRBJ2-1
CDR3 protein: ATSIRDNSANEQF

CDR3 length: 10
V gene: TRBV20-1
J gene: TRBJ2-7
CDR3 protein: SASGTGYEQY

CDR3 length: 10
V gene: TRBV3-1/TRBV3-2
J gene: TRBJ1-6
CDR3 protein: ASSQVGSPLH

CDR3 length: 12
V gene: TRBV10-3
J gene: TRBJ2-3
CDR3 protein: AISGGLAPDTQY

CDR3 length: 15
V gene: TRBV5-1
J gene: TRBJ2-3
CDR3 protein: ASSDTSGDSRIDTQY

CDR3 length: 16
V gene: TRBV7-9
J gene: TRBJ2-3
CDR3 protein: ASRHPLGSGTRTDTQY

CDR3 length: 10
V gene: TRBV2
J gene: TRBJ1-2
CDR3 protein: ASSGVTYGYT

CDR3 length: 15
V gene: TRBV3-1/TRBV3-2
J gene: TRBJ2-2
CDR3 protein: ASSHPGEGVYTGELF

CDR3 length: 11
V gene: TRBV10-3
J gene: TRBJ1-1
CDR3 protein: AISKTGNTEAF

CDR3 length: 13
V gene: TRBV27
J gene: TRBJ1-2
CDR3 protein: ASSLSGTGGIGYT

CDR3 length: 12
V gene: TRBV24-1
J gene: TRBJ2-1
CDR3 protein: ATSDLGQFNEQF

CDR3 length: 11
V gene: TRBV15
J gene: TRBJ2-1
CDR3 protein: ATVPGQGDEQF

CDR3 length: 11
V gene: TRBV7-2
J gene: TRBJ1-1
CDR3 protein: ASSFRDRSEAF

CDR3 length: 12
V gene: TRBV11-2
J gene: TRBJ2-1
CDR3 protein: ASSLDPGTDEQF

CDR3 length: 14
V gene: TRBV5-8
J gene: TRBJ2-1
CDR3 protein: ASPGATSGSTNEQF

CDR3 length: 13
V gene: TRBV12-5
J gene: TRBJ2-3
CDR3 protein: ASGPGQGAVDTQY

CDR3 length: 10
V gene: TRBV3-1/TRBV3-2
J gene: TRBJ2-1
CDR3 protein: ASSQGSYQQF

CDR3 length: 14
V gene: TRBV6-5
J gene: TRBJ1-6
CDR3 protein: ASSYNPGRGDSPLH

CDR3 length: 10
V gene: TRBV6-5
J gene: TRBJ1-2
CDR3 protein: ASSSTSYGYT

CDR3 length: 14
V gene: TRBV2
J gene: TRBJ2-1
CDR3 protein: ASSEGGPVTYNEQF

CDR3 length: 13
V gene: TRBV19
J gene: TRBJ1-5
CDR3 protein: ASSTYTGLSQPQH

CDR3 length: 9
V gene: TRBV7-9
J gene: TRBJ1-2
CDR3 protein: ASSEAGGYT

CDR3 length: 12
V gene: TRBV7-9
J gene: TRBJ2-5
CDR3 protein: ASSLAGATETQY

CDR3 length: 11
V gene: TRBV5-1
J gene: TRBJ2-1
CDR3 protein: ASSPTGGNEQF

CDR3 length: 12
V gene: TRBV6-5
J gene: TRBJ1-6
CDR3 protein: ASTSQGDESPLH

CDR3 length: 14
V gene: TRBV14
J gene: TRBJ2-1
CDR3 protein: ASSQVAGGAVDEQF

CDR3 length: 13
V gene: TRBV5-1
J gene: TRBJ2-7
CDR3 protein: ASSLGSGQGSEQY

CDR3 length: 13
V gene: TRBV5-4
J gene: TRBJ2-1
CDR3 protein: ASSPQSGRAGEQF